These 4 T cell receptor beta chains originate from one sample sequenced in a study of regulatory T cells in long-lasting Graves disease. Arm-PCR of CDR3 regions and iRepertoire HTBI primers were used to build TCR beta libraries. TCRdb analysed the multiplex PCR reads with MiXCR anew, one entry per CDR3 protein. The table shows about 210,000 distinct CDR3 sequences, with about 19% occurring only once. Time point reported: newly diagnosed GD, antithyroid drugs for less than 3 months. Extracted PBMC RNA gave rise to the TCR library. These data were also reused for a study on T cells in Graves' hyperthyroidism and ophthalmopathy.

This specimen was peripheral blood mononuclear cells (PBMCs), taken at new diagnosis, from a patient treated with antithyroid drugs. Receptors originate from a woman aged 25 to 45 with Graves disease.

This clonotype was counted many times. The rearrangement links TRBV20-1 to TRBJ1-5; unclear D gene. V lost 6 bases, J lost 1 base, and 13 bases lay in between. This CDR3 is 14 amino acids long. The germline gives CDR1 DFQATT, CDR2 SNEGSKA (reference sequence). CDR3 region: CSAEPDTSNQPQHF. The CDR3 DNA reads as TGCAGTGCAGAACCCGACACGAGCAATCAGCCCCAGCATTTT.

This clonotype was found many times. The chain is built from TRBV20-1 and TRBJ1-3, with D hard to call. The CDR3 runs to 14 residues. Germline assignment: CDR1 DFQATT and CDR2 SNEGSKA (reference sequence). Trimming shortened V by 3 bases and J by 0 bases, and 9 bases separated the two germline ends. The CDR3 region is CSASDRFSGNTIYF. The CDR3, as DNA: TGCAGTGCTAGTGATCGCTTCTCTGGAAACACCATATATTTT.

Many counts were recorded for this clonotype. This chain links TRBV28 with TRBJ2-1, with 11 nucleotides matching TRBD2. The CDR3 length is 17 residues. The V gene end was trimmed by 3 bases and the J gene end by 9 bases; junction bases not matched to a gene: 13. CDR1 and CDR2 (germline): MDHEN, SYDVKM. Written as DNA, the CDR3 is TGTGCCAGCAGTTTCTTAGCGGGAGGGACCGGTTGGACTGAGCAGTTCTTC. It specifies CASSFLAGGTGWTEQFF.

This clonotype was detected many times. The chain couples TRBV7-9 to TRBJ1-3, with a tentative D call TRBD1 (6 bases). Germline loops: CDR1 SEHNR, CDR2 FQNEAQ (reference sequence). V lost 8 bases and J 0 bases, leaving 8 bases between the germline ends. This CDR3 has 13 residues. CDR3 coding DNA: TGTGCCAGCGGGACACTCTCTGGAAACACCATATATTTT. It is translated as CASGTLSGNTIYF.